The rows below give T cell receptor beta chains drawn from one sample of a study of blood T cell repertoires in COVID-19. This table comes from immunoSEQ multiplex PCR, and its TCRdb copy is limited to in-frame clones, with some not included. The table records about 63,000 clones, around 84% of them present only once. Sample: peripheral blood. The receptors were sampled from a human donor in a cohort sampled during active COVID-19. The CDR3 runs from the conserved cysteine through the conserved F or W.

J: TRBJ1-3; V: TRBV5-4; CDR3: CASSLGRDLSGNTIYF
J: TRBJ2-7; V: TRBV5-5; CDR3: CASSLQGTAREQYF
J: TRBJ1-2; V: TRBV13; CDR3: CASRSPGQGLTF
J: TRBJ2-7; V: TRBV5-4; CDR3: CASSLKEAGNYEQYF
J: TRBJ2-1; V: TRBV29-1; CDR3: CSVGAGKYNEQFF
J: TRBJ2-1; V: TRBV11-3; CDR3: CASSLSSGIGEQFF
J: TRBJ1-5; V: TRBV28; CDR3: CASSTRQGGSNQPQHF
J: TRBJ2-3; V: TRBV28; CDR3: CASGTGAKTSTDTQYF
J: TRBJ1-1; V: TRBV19; CDR3: CASSRDRVVWNTEAFF
J: TRBJ2-7; V: TRBV19; CDR3: CASSIAGQGAYEQYF
J: TRBJ2-1; V: TRBV24-1; CDR3: CATSDLARTGSNEQFF
J: TRBJ2-7; V: TRBV28; CDR3: CASSLLGDGKDEQYF
J: TRBJ2-3; V: TRBV7-2; CDR3: CASSSTSGGHSTQYF
J: TRBJ2-7; V: TRBV28; CDR3: CASTERAGEQYF
J: TRBJ2-3; V: TRBV4-3; CDR3: CASSLLLAGGLTDTQYF
J: TRBJ1-2; V: TRBV5-1; CDR3: CASSLSLTGSANYGYTF
J: TRBJ2-3; V: TRBV9; CDR3: CASSVQGDTQYF
J: TRBJ2-7; V: TRBV6-6; CDR3: CASSYRGKRSYEQYF
J: TRBJ1-1; V: TRBV5-1; CDR3: CASSLATGNTEAFF
J: TRBJ2-5; V: TRBV5-5; CDR3: CASSQQASGGRETQYF
J: TRBJ2-1; V: TRBV20-1; CDR3: CSASLAGDYNEQFF
J: TRBJ1-1; V: TRBV28; CDR3: CASSLRRTEAFF
J: TRBJ2-2; V: TRBV5-1; CDR3: CASSLTSTGTSGGTGELFF
J: TRBJ1-5; V: TRBV27; CDR3: CASRTGGLAFQPQHF
J: TRBJ2-2; V: TRBV6-2/TRBV6-3; CDR3: CASSDPGTSGGAVTGELFF
J: TRBJ2-7; V: TRBV4-1; CDR3: CASSQTLAALSYEQYF
J: TRBJ2-1; V: TRBV5-4; CDR3: CASSLANSNEQFF
J: TRBJ1-1; V: TRBV19; CDR3: CASKFSGGSSRTEAFF
J: TRBJ2-1; V: TRBV11-2; CDR3: CASSLIPSGHNEQFF
J: TRBJ2-3; V: TRBV5-1; CDR3: CASSVASGGSDTQYF
J: TRBJ2-7; V: TRBV6-5; CDR3: CASSYTYPRYEQYF
J: TRBJ2-3; V: TRBV4-3; CDR3: CASSQAPGVTSTDTQYF
J: TRBJ2-5; V: TRBV6-5; CDR3: CASSYAGGPRETQYF
J: TRBJ1-1; V: TRBV3-1/TRBV3-2; CDR3: CASSTQGGGTEAFF
J: TRBJ1-1; V: TRBV7-9; CDR3: CASSPRTQNTEAFF
J: TRBJ1-3; V: TRBV11-2; CDR3: CASRHTTGDNGNTIYF
J: TRBJ2-7; V: TRBV6-5; CDR3: CASSYRGDEHYEQYF
J: TRBJ1-2; V: TRBV11-2; CDR3: CASSVGQLPNYGYTF
J: TRBJ2-1; V: TRBV9; CDR3: CASSVISGVNVNEQFF
J: TRBJ1-1; V: TRBV19; CDR3: CASSAQNLNTEAFF
J: TRBJ1-5; V: TRBV7-8; CDR3: CASSSHQGVYQPQHF
J: TRBJ2-5; V: TRBV7-6; CDR3: CASSLTSGGRGDQETQYF
J: TRBJ1-2; V: TRBV30; CDR3: CAADREGGYTF
J: TRBJ2-7; V: TRBV5-1; CDR3: CASSPGQGAIAEQYF
J: TRBJ2-7; V: TRBV10-3; CDR3: CAISVEAGAFPYEQYF
J: TRBJ2-7; V: TRBV21-1; CDR3: CASSRGLTSWIAYEQYF
J: TRBJ2-1; V: TRBV7-2; CDR3: CASSPRTGAGGEQFF
J: TRBJ2-2; V: TRBV9; CDR3: CASRGGDYTGELFF